This TCR beta chain was profiled in a study of T cells in Graves' hyperthyroidism and ophthalmopathy. TCR beta CDR3 regions were amplified from RNA. An initial round of RT-PCR targeting the TCR CDR3 relied on the HTBI primer set. One entry per CDR3 protein, called by TCRdb with MiXCR from the multiplex PCR reads. This table has about 600,000 distinct CDR3 sequences, about a sixth appearing once. Study-wide findings and caveats: Most clonotypes that expanded in the thyroid above 0.001 also showed up in blood. Ophthalmopathy, as predicted by the model, came a median approximately 5.9 months after the prediction.

The table lists this clonotype with many counts. Its antigen is unidentified. Germline CDR1 and CDR2: DFQATT and SNEGSKA (reference sequence). Trimming took 7 bases from V and 5 from J, leaving 23 bases between them. The CDR3 consists of 15 residues. The chain recombines TRBV20-1 with TRBJ1-1; TRBD1 might be the D (5 bases). The clonotype originates from a woman aged 40 to 50 with Graves' ophthalmopathy. Material for sequencing was blood. CDR3 coding DNA: TGCAGTGTACCCCGGCTGGGGGAAGGGAAGACTGAAGCTTTCTTT. This codes for CSVPRLGEGKTEAFF.